This TCR beta chain was captured in a study of shared clonotypes between healthy human individuals. The wider study: Samples came from a couple of female and three male donors aged 18 to 49. Three plates were used per donor for CD4 naive, three for CD4 memory, two for CD8 naive and one for CD8 memory. The study, taken as a whole, reports: The study generally estimated greater richness for naive than memory subsets.

Every donor was a Caucasian adult from Nashville, Tennessee. Trimming took off 2 bases at V and 9 bases at J, with 20 bases between the two ends. Germline loops: CDR1 ENHRY, CDR2 SYGVKD. The CDR3 sequence is 16 residues long. To note about this clone: The antigen is unknown.

TCRdb's table, derived via immunoSEQ multiplex PCR, lists solely in-frame clones and lacks some. There are around 2,000,000 clones in the sample; 95% occur only once, and more than 0.1% lies in the top ten. The chain carries TRBV10-3 and TRBJ2-1; D is possibly TRBD2 (5 bases). This TCR came from a man aged 18 to 29 in good health. Sequences were obtained from naive CD4+ T cells sorted from blood. Subset in this sample: CD45RA+ positively selected. This CDR3 is CAISEGQTGSEGEQFF. As DNA, the CDR3 is TGTGCCATCAGTGAGGGGCAGACGGGATCTGAGGGTGAGCAGTTCTTC.